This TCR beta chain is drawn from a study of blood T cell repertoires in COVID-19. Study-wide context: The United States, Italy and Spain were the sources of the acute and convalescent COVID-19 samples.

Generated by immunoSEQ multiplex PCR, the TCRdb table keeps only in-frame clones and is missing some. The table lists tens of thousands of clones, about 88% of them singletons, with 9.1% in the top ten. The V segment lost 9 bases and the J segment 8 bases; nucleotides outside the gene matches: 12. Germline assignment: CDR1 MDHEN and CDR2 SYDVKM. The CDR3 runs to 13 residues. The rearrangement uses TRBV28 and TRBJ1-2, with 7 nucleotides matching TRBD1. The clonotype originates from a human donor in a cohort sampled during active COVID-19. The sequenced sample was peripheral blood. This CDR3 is CASLNRQGRGYTF. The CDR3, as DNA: TGTGCCAGTCTCAATCGACAGGGACGAGGCTACACCTTC.